This passage covers 32 T cell receptor beta chains from one sample sequenced in a study of T cells expressing NK-cell markers. TCRdb reprocessed the 5' RACE reads and reports one entry per CDR3 protein, with no DNA. The sample has a few hundred thousand distinct CDR3 sequences; the top ten hold approximately 3.6%. Sequenced sample: blood T cells: a sorted CD56 or NKG2C T cell subset, CD4+ or CD8+ T cells, or bulk PBMC T cells (not recorded which). The receptors were gathered from a man between 18 and 29 years old in good health.

CDR3 sequence: CASSGTSGSPDTQYF. This sequence joins TRBV5-5 and TRBJ2-3; TCRdb lists TRBD2, though no DNA is available to test this call. The length of the CDR3 is 15 residues. Per the germline V gene, CDR1 is SGHKS and CDR2 is YYEKEE (reference sequence).

This chain connects TRBV7-2 to TRBJ2-7; TCRdb selects TRBD1, and the lack of DNA leaves this call unchecked. CDR1 SGHTA and CDR2 FQGNSA come from the germline V gene. This CDR3 comprises 15 residues. CDR3 residues: CASSSQGAPNYEQYF.

The genes are TRBV6-5 and TRBJ1-4. CDR3 length: 13 amino acids. CDR1 is MNHEY, CDR2 SVGAGI, per germline. The CDR3 region is CASSYAEYEKLFF.

The chain has TRBV20-1 and TRBJ2-3; no DNA is available, so the TRBD2 call from TCRdb remains unchecked. Germline CDR1 and CDR2: DFQATT and SNEGSKA (reference sequence). The CDR3 extends over 13 amino acids. The CDR3: CSANYPHTDTQYF.

This chain connects TRBV12-3 or TRBV12-4 to TRBJ2-4; TCRdb indicates TRBD2, and absent DNA this call remains unverified. CDR3 size: 16 residues. CDR3 sequence reads: CASSLISLAGSYIQYF.

V gene TRBV27 combines with J gene TRBJ2-3; lacking DNA, the TRBD1 call made by TCRdb goes unchecked. From germline, CDR1 is MNHEY and CDR2 SMNVEV (reference sequence). This CDR3 has 15 amino acids. CDR3 sequence reads: CASSLSVGMTDTQYF.

V and J are TRBV15 and TRBJ2-5; TCRdb returns TRBD2, unconfirmable since there is no DNA. This CDR3 region has 15 residues. Germline values: CDR1 LNHNV, CDR2 YYDKDF (reference sequence). The chain's CDR3 is CATSRDILAHETQYF. Supplemented by reference TRBV15 and TRBJ2-5, the full variable domain reads DAMVIQNPRYQVTQFGKPVTLSCSQTLNHNVMYWYQQKSSQAPKLLFHYYDKDFNNEADTPDNFQSRRPNTSFCFLDIRSPGLGDTAMYLCATSRDILAHETQYFGPGTRLLVL.

The CDR3: CASSLSGIYYNEQFF. The chain has TRBV7-3 and TRBJ2-1. Looked up from germline, CDR1 is SGHTA and CDR2 is FQGTGA. The CDR3 sequence is 15 residues long.

The CDR3 loop reads CASNLDERGYNEQFF. This sequence joins TRBV12-3 or TRBV12-4 and TRBJ2-1; the TCRdb D gene call, TRBD2, has no DNA to confirm it. This CDR3 has 15 residues.

This chain uses TRBV12-3 or TRBV12-4 with TRBJ1-1; TCRdb's D call, TRBD1, is unchecked because there is no DNA. The CDR3 length is 15 residues. CDR3 sequence: CASSKGRLGNTEAFF.

The rearrangement joins TRBV20-1 to TRBJ2-1; as DNA is missing, the TRBD2 call by TCRdb cannot be tested. Germline V gene sequence: CDR1 DFQATT, CDR2 SNEGSKA (reference sequence). The CDR3 covers 14 residues. The CDR3 protein is CSGAARLAGGEQFF.

The genes are TRBV7-9 and TRBJ2-1. This CDR3 has 13 amino acids. Germline loops: CDR1 SEHNR, CDR2 FQNEAQ (reference sequence). The CDR3 region is CASSLDLGNEQFF.

The rearrangement links TRBV18 to TRBJ1-1; TCRdb picks TRBD1, but there is no DNA to check that call. The length of the CDR3 is 16 residues. Germline V gives CDR1 KGHSH, CDR2 LQKENI. CDR3 in amino acids: CASSPRGGGVFPEAFF.

The chain employs TRBV6-5 and TRBJ1-1; TCRdb reports TRBD1, a call that lacks DNA to check it against. Germline-derived CDR1 and CDR2 are MNHEY and SVGAGI. This CDR3 is 14 amino acids long. CDR3 region: CASSYRTENTEAFF.

CDR3 protein: CASSGQQGRPNSPLHF. This chain uses TRBV7-2 with TRBJ1-6; TCRdb picks TRBD1, but there is no DNA to check that call. The germline V gene has CDR1 SGHTA and CDR2 FQGNSA. This CDR3 is 16 amino acids long.

V is TRBV15 and J is TRBJ2-1; TCRdb reports TRBD1, a call that lacks DNA to check it against. The CDR3 has 13 amino acids. Germline V gene data show CDR1 as LNHNV and CDR2 as YYDKDF (reference sequence). CDR3 in amino acids: CATSTTGIGEQFF.

The chain carries TRBV12-3 or TRBV12-4 and TRBJ2-2. This CDR3 contains 13 residues. The CDR3 protein is CASRNGLAGELFF.

J is TRBJ2-1 and V is TRBV3-1; lacking DNA, the TRBD1 call made by TCRdb goes unchecked. The germline V gene has CDR1 LGHDT and CDR2 YNNKEL (reference sequence). This CDR3 is built from 16 residues. The CDR3 here is CASSQGYGSGLREQFF.

The CDR3 is CASSLTRTGVGNQPQHF. This chain joins TRBV12-3 or TRBV12-4 and TRBJ1-5; TCRdb indicates TRBD1, and absent DNA this call remains unverified. CDR3 length: 17 residues.

The chain employs TRBV15 and TRBJ2-7; TCRdb's D call, TRBD2, is unchecked because there is no DNA. This CDR3 region has 15 residues. CDR1 is LNHNV, CDR2 YYDKDF, per germline (reference sequence). The chain's CDR3 is CATSKGRGEGYEQYF.

The chain joins TRBV4-2 to TRBJ2-7; TCRdb names TRBD2, which stays unverified in the absence of DNA. Germline assignment: CDR1 LGHNA and CDR2 YNFKEQ. The CDR3 extends over 16 amino acids. The chain's CDR3 is CASSHLSGKSSYEQYF.

The chain recombines TRBV20-1 with TRBJ2-1; checking the TCRdb D call of TRBD2 is not possible without DNA. The CDR3 runs to 13 residues. Germline V gives CDR1 DFQATT, CDR2 SNEGSKA (reference sequence). CDR3 sequence: CSAPREGSHEQFF.

The chain uses TRBV19 and TRBJ2-1; TCRdb names TRBD2, which stays unverified in the absence of DNA. CDR1 and CDR2 (germline): LNHDA, SQIVND (reference sequence). This CDR3 is built from 13 residues. The CDR3 loop is CASRPSGTYEQFF.

The CDR3 reads CASSAQGLASSNEQFF. This chain connects TRBV12-3 or TRBV12-4 to TRBJ2-1; TCRdb's D call, TRBD2, is unchecked because there is no DNA. The CDR3 length is 16 residues.

The chain has TRBV18 and TRBJ2-1; TCRdb's D gene call, TRBD1, goes unchecked for lack of DNA. The length of the CDR3 is 14 residues. Germline CDR1 is KGHSH and CDR2 is LQKENI. CDR3 sequence: CASSPPTGFDEQFF.

V is TRBV6-1 and J is TRBJ2-1; there is no DNA to check the TCRdb D call of TRBD2. The germline gives CDR1 MNHNS, CDR2 SASEGT. The CDR3 is 16 residues long. CDR3 in amino acids: CASSPSTGSSYNEQFF.

This chain links TRBV24-1 with TRBJ2-1; the D call of TRBD1 rests on TCRdb alone, since no DNA is present to check it. There are 15 residues in the CDR3. Germline lookup yields CDR1 KGHDR and CDR2 SFDVKD. The CDR3 sequence: CATSDLVNRGNEQFF.

The gene calls are TRBV12-3 or TRBV12-4 and TRBJ2-4. The CDR3 contains 14 residues. The CDR3 loop is CASRNQLAKNIQYF.

The rearrangement links TRBV7-9 to TRBJ2-1; checking the TCRdb D call of TRBD2 is not possible without DNA. This CDR3 is built from 17 residues. Germline V CDR1 and CDR2: SEHNR, FQNEAQ (reference sequence). This CDR3 is CASSPRIGREISDEQFF.

This sequence joins TRBV5-5 and TRBJ1-3. This CDR3 region has 15 residues. Per the germline V gene, CDR1 is SGHKS and CDR2 is YYEKEE (reference sequence). The CDR3 reads CASSLASGLGNTIYF. The full variable domain, rest sourced from reference TRBV5-5 and TRBJ1-3, is DAGVTQSPTHLIKTRGQQVTLRCSPISGHKSVSWYQQVLGQGPQFIFQYYEKEERGRGNFPDRFSARQFPNYSSELNVNALLLGDSALYLCASSLASGLGNTIYFGEGSWLTVV.

This chain links TRBV12-3 or TRBV12-4 with TRBJ2-5; TCRdb names TRBD1, which stays unverified in the absence of DNA. The CDR3 extends over 15 amino acids. CDR3 sequence reads: CASSLGQGAQETQYF.

The chain combines TRBV5-1 with TRBJ1-2. The CDR3 has 13 residues. The germline V gene has CDR1 SGHRS and CDR2 YFSETQ. The CDR3 protein is CASSLAKGEGYTF.